This T cell receptor (beta chain) was sequenced in a study of shared clonotypes between healthy human individuals. As for the study in general: Donors consisted of two women and three men between 18 and 49.

A word on this clone: Its specificity is not known.

General study findings and limits: Richness estimates generally favored naive over memory subsets.

The CDR3 sequence is 16 residues long. The trim removed 4 bases at V and 2 bases at J, leaving 9 bases unmatched. Per the germline V gene, CDR1 is MNHEY and CDR2 is SMNVEV (reference sequence). TCRdb's copy holds only in-frame clones and misses some; the assay was immunoSEQ multiplex PCR. The table has around 2,000,000 clones, approximately 94% seen once. Naive-designated CD8 cells lacked CD45RO, were positively enriched for CCR7, and omitted terminally differentiated effector memory CD45RA+ cells. The specimen sequenced was naive CD8+ T cells sorted from blood. J is TRBJ2-3 and V is TRBV27; 7 bases are a match to TRBD1. The sequence derives from a man younger than 35 in good health. This CDR3 reads CASSSLMTGTTDTQYF. CDR3 in DNA: TGTGCCAGCAGTTCGTTGATGACAGGGACCACAGATACGCAGTATTTT.